Listed below are T cell receptor beta chains from one sample, sequenced in a study of T cell changes during pregnancy in multiple sclerosis. Some clones are missing from TCRdb's copy, which holds only in-frame ones; the method was immunoSEQ multiplex PCR. The sample records around 42,000 clones, approximately 91% being singletons. This specimen consisted of CD4+ T cells from peripheral blood mononuclear cells, obtained after pregnancy. The source is a female donor in good health, enrolled as a control in a pregnancy study. Each CDR3 is given with its conserved first and last residue. The D gene is left open where the match is weak. Not every row has a clone size; where given, it reads once, few, many or a size class.

d_call j_call v_call clone_size cdr3_aa cdr3_nt
TRBD1 TRBJ1-2 TRBV19 . CASSPTRDREVGLSGYTF TGTGCCAGTAGTCCGACCCGGGACAGGGAAGTCGGACTGTCTGGCTACACCTTC
. TRBJ2-3 TRBV7-9 . CASSLDSATDTQYF TGTGCCAGCAGCTTGGATAGCGCCACAGATACGCAGTATTTT
TRBD2 TRBJ2-5 TRBV7-2 . CASGTSWQETQYF TGTGCCAGCGGGACTAGCTGGCAAGAGACCCAGTACTTC
TRBD2 TRBJ2-2 TRBV5-8 few CARSGTRISGELFF TGTGCCAGGTCGGGGACTAGAATCTCAGGGGAGCTGTTTTTT
TRBD2 TRBJ2-3 TRBV4-2 . CASSVGTSGTDTQYF TGTGCCAGCAGCGTAGGGACTAGCGGCACAGATACGCAGTATTTT
TRBD2 TRBJ2-7 TRBV5-1 . CASASVRGTSGISSYEQYF TGCGCCAGCGCATCGGTCAGGGGAACTAGCGGGATATCCTCCTACGAGCAGTACTTC
TRBD1 TRBJ1-1 TRBV6-4 . CASSPGTGYLVNTEAFF TGTGCCAGCAGTCCCGGGACAGGGTATCTGGTGAACACTGAAGCTTTCTTT
. TRBJ2-7 TRBV6-5 . CASSAGYEQYF TGTGCCAGCAGTGCAGGGTACGAGCAGTACTTC
. TRBJ2-3 TRBV27 . CASSSSSFTDTQYF TGTGCCAGCAGTTCGTCGTCGTTCACAGATACGCAGTATTTT
TRBD2 TRBJ2-5 TRBV7-7 . CASSSGTSGRETQYF TGTGCTAGCAGCTCCGGGACTAGCGGGAGGGAGACCCAGTACTTC
. TRBJ2-1 TRBV2 . CASSERGSYNEQFF TGTGCCAGCAGTGAACGGGGTTCCTACAATGAGCAGTTCTTC
TRBD1 TRBJ1-6 TRBV5-1 once CASSLVGQERSPLHF TGCGCCAGCAGCTTGGTAGGACAGGAACGATCACCCCTCCACTTT
TRBD1 TRBJ1-5 TRBV6-6 . CASSGQGAGRNQPQHF TGTGCCAGCAGTGGACAGGGGGCAGGCAGAAATCAGCCCCAGCATTTT
. TRBJ1-2 TRBV9 . CASSGPGTSYGYTF TGTGCCAGCAGCGGCCCAGGGACAAGCTATGGCTACACCTTC
TRBD2 TRBJ2-1 TRBV9 . CASTSLTSGSYNEQFF TGTGCCAGCACCTCTTTGACTAGCGGTTCATACAATGAGCAGTTCTTC
TRBD2 TRBJ2-3 TRBV6-4 . CASSEGLATDTQYF TGTGCCAGCAGTGAGGGACTAGCCACAGATACGCAGTATTTT
. TRBJ2-5 TRBV28 . CASSSPGQETQYF TGTGCCAGCAGTTCCCCGGGACAAGAGACCCAGTACTTC
TRBD1 TRBJ1-2 TRBV28 . CAILPGGRGHAYGYTF TGTGCCATCTTACCGGGAGGCAGGGGGCATGCCTATGGCTACACCTTC
. TRBJ2-1 TRBV5-5 once CASSLDPSSSYNEQFF TGTGCCAGCAGCTTGGATCCGTCTTCCTCCTACAATGAGCAGTTCTTC
. TRBJ1-1 TRBV4-2 once CASSRPGTNTEAFF TGTGCCAGCAGCCGCCCAGGGACAAACACTGAAGCTTTCTTT
. TRBJ1-3 TRBV2 . CASRPGVSLLSGNTIYF TGTGCCAGCAGGCCAGGGGTATCTCTCCTCTCTGGAAACACCATATATTTT
. TRBJ2-4 TRBV7-2 . CASSLLLRGAKNIQYF TGTGCCAGCAGCTTATTATTGAGGGGGGCCAAAAACATTCAGTACTTC
. TRBJ2-1 TRBV6-1 . CASRARSYNEQFF TGTGCCAGCAGAGCCCGCTCCTACAATGAGCAGTTCTTC
. TRBJ2-3 TRBV5-4 . CASRERRTGTDTQYF TGTGCCAGCAGGGAGCGGAGGACCGGCACAGATACGCAGTATTTT
TRBD1 TRBJ2-7 TRBV18 . CASSPRRDRVGSEQYF TGTGCCAGCTCACCACGACGGGACAGGGTGGGTTCCGAGCAGTACTTC
. TRBJ2-5 TRBV20-1 . CSVQGTETQYF TGCAGTGTACAGGGAACAGAGACCCAGTACTTC
. TRBJ1-1 TRBV7-8 . CASSTPTGGTEAFF TGTGCCAGCAGCACCCCCACCGGGGGCACTGAAGCTTTCTTT
. TRBJ2-7 TRBV27 . CASSPLPGQNIEQYF TGTGCCAGCAGTCCTTTACCGGGACAAAATATTGAGCAGTACTTC
TRBD1 TRBJ1-5 TRBV4-2 once CASSQVRGQQPQHF TGTGCCAGCAGCCAAGTCAGGGGGCAGCAGCCCCAGCATTTT
TRBD2 TRBJ2-1 TRBV18 . CASSPRTSGSDEQFF TGTGCCAGCTCACCTCGGACTAGCGGGAGCGATGAGCAGTTCTTC
. TRBJ2-5 TRBV6-5 . CASSYSRQETQYF TGTGCCAGCAGTTATTCCCGGCAAGAGACCCAGTACTTC
. TRBJ2-5 TRBV28 . CASSFGIQGETQYF TGTGCCAGCAGTTTTGGGATACAGGGTGAGACCCAGTACTTC
. TRBJ2-7 TRBV30 . CAWTQGGSYEQYF TGTGCCTGGACCCAGGGCGGCTCCTACGAGCAGTACTTC
. TRBJ2-7 TRBV28 . CASSLWGGAVEQYF TGTGCCAGCAGTTTATGGGGGGGGGCTGTCGAGCAGTACTTC
TRBD2 TRBJ2-3 TRBV5-4 once CASSPTTSGRGGDTQYF TGTGCCAGCAGCCCGACGACTAGCGGGAGGGGTGGGGATACGCAGTATTTT
. TRBJ2-7 TRBV4-2 . CASSQGGRLAGSPPYEQYF TGTGCCAGCAGCCAAGGAGGCCGTTTGGCGGGATCTCCCCCCTACGAGCAGTACTTC
. TRBJ1-4 TRBV19 . CASSIRVSGEKLFF TGTGCCAGTAGTATTCGAGTGAGCGGTGAAAAACTGTTTTTT
. TRBJ2-2 TRBV18 . CASSPGASNTGELFF TGTGCCAGCTCACCAGGGGCGTCGAACACCGGGGAGCTGTTTTTT
TRBD1 TRBJ1-1 TRBV7-9 . CASSFFSSTGQTAFF TGTGCCAGCAGCTTTTTTAGTAGTACGGGACAGACAGCTTTCTTT
TRBD1 TRBJ2-2 TRBV11-2 . CASSLAGQGTGELFF TGTGCCAGCAGCTTAGCTGGACAGGGCACCGGGGAGCTGTTTTTT
TRBD2 TRBJ2-3 TRBV6-4 . CASRGGGHTDTQYF TGTGCCAGCAGAGGCGGGGGGCACACAGATACGCAGTATTTT
TRBD1 TRBJ1-2 TRBV5-6 . CASSPGQVGYTF TGTGCCAGCAGCCCGGGACAGGTGGGCTACACCTTC